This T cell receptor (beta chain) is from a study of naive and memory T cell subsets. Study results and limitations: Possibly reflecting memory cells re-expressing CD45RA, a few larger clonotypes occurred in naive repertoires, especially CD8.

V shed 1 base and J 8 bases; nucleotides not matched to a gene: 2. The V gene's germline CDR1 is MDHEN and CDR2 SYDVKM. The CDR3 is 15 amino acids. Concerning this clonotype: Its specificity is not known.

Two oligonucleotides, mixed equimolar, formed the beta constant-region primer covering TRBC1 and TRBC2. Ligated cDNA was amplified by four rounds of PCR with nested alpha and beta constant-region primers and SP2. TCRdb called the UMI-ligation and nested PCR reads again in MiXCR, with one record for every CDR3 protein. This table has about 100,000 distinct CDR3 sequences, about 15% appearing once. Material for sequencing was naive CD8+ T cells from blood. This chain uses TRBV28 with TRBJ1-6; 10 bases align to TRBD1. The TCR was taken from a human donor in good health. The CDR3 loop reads CASSLFGQGDSPLHF. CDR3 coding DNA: TGTGCCAGCAGTTTATTTGGACAGGGGGATTCACCCCTCCACTTT.